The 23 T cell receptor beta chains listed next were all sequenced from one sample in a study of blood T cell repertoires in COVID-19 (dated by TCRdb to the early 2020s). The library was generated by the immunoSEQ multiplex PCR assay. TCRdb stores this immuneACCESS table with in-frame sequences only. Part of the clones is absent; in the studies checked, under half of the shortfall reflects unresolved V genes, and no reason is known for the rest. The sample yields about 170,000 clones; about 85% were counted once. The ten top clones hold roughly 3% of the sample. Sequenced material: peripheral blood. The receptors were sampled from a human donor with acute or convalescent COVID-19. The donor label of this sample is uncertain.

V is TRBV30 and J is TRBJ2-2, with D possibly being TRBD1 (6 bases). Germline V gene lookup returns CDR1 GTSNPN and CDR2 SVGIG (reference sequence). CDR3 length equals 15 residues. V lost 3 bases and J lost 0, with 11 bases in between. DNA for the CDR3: TGTGCCTGGAGGGCCGGACAGTCGAACACCGGGGAGCTGTTTTTT. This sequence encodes CAWRAGQSNTGELFF.

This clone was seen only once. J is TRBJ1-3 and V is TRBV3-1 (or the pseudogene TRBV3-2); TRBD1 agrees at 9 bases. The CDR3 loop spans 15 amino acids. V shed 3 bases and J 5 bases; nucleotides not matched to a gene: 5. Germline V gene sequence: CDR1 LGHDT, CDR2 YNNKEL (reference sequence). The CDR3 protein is CASSHTGGGRNTIYF. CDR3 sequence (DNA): TGTGCCAGCAGCCATACAGGGGGCGGTAGAAACACCATATATTTT.

Here the CDR3 DNA reads TGTGCCAGCACTCAGGACAGCAACTATGGCTACACCTTC. Its translation is CASTQDSNYGYTF. The rearrangement joins TRBV6-6 to TRBJ1-2, with D possibly matching TRBD1 (6 bases). V dropped 7 bases and J dropped 2 bases, with 11 bases sitting between them. The CDR3 runs to 13 residues. Germline assignment: CDR1 MNHNY and CDR2 SVGAGI (reference sequence).

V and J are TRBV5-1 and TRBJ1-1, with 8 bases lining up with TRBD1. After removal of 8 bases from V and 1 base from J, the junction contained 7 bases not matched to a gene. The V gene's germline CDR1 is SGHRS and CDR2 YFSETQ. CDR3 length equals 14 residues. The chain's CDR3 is CASLEGTGNTEAFF. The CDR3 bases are TGCGCCAGTTTAGAGGGGACAGGGAACACTGAAGCTTTCTTT.

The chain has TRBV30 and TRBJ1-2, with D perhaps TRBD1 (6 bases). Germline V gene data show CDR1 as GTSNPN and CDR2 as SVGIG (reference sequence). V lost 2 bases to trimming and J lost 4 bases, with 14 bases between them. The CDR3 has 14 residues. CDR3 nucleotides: TGTGCCTGGAGTATTACAGGGCTTGGCTATGGCTACACCTTC. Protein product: CAWSITGLGYGYTF.

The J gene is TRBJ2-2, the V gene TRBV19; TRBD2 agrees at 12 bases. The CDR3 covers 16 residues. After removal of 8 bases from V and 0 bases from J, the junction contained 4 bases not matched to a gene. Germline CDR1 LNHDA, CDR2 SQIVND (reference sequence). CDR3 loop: CASRTSGASNTGELFF. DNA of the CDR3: TGTGCCAGTCGGACTAGCGGGGCATCGAACACCGGGGAGCTGTTTTTT.

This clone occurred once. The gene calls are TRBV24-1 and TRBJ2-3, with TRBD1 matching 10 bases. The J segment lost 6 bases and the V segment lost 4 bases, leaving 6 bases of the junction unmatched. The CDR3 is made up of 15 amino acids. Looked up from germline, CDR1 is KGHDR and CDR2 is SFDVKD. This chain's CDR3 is CATSDPGQGSDTQYF. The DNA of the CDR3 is TGTGCCACCAGTGACCCGGGACAGGGGTCGGATACGCAGTATTTT.

The CDR3 DNA reads as TGTGCCAGCAGCAGGGGGAACACCGGGGAGCTGTTTTTT. Protein sequence: CASSRGNTGELFF. The chain employs TRBV6-5 and TRBJ2-2, with D possibly being TRBD1 (6 bases). This CDR3 has 13 amino acids. The germline V and J ends were trimmed by 6 bases and 1 base, with 6 bases remaining between them. Germline CDR1 is MNHEY and CDR2 is SVGAGI.

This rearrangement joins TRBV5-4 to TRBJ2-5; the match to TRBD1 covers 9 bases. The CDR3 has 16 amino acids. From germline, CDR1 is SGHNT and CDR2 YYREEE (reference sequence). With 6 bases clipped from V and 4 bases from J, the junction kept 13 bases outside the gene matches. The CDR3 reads CASTAPGTGIGETQYF. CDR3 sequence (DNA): TGTGCCAGCACAGCTCCCGGGACAGGGATCGGAGAGACCCAGTACTTC.

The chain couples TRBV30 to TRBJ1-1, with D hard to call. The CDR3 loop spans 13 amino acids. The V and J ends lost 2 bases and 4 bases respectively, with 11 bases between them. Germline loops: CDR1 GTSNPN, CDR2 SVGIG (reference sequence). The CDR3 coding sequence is TGTGCCTGGAGTTGGGCGAAACTCACTGAAGCTTTCTTT. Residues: CAWSWAKLTEAFF. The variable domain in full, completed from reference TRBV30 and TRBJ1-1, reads SQTIHQWPATLVQPVGSPLSLECTVEGTSNPNLYWYRQAAGRGLQLLFYSVGIGQISSEVPQNLSASRPQDRQFILSSKKLLLSDSGFYLCAWSWAKLTEAFFGQGTRLTVV.

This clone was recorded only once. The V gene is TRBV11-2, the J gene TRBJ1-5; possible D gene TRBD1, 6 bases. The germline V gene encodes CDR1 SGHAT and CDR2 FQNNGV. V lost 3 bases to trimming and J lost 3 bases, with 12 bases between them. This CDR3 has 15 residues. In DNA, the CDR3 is TGTGCCAGCAGCTTCATACAGGGAGACAATCAGCCCCAGCATTTT. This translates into CASSFIQGDNQPQHF.

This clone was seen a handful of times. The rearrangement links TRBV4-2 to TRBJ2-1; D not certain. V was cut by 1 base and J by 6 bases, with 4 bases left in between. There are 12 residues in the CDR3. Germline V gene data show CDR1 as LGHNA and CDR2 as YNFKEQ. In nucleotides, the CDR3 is TGTGCCAGCAGCCAAGCGAGCAATGAGCAGTTCTTC. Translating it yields CASSQASNEQFF.

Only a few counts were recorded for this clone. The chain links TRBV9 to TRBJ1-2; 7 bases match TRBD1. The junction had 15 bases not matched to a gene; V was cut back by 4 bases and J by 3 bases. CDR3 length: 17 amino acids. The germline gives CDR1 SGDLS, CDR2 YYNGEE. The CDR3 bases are TGTGCCAGCAGCCCTGACTTGCTAGGACAGGAATACTATGGCTACACCTTC. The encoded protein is CASSPDLLGQEYYGYTF.

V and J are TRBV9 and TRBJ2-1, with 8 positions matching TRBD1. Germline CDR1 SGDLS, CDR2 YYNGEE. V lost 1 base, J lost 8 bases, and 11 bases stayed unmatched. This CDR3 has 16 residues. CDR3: CASSVRAGGDRHEQFF. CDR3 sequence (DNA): TGTGCCAGCAGCGTACGGGCAGGGGGCGACCGCCATGAGCAGTTCTTC.

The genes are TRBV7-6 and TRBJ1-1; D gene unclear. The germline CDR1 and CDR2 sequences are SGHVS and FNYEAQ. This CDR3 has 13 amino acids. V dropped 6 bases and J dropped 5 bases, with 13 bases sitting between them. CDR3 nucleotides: TGTGCCAGCAGTCCCCAACGAGGGACTGAAGCTTTCTTT. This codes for CASSPQRGTEAFF.

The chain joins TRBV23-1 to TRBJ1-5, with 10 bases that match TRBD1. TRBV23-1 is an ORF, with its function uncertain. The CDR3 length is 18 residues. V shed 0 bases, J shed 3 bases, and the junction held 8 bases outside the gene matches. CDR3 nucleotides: TGCGCCAGCAGTCAATCTTCGCCGGGACAGGGGTTCAATCAGCCCCAGCATTTT. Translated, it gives CASSQSSPGQGFNQPQHF.

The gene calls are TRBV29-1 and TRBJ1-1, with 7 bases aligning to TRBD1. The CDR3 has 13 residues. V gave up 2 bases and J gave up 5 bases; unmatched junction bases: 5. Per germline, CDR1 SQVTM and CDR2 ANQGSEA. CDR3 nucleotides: TGCAGCGTTGAAACAGGGGCGAAAACTGAAGCTTTCTTT. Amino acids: CSVETGAKTEAFF.

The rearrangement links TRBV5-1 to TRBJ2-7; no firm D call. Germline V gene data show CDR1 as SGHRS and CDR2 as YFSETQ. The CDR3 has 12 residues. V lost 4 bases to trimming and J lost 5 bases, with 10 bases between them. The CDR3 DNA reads TGCGCCAGCAGCCCCCTGGGCAACGAGCAGTACTTC. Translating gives CASSPLGNEQYF. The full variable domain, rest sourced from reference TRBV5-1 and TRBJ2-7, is KAGVTQTPRYLIKTRGQQVTLSCSPISGHRSVSWYQQTPGQGLQFLFEYFSETQRNKGNFPGRFSGRQFSNSRSEMNVSTLELGDSALYLCASSPLGNEQYFGPGTRLTVT.

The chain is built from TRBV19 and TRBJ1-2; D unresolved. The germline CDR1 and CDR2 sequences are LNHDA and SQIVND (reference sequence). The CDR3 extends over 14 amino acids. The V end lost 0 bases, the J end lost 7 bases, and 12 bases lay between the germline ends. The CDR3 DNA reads TGTGCCAGTAGTATAGATCTGTCAGTTCGTGGCTACACCTTC. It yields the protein CASSIDLSVRGYTF.

The DNA of the CDR3 is TGTGCCACCTCGACCCAGGGGCTGGGGAGTGGCTACACCTTC. It codes for CATSTQGLGSGYTF. The chain is built from TRBV2 and TRBJ1-2; weak D call: TRBD1 (6 bases). Germline V gene sequence: CDR1 SNHLY, CDR2 FYNNEI. The CDR3 length is 14 residues. Trimming shortened V by 10 bases and J by 7 bases, and 22 bases separated the two germline ends.

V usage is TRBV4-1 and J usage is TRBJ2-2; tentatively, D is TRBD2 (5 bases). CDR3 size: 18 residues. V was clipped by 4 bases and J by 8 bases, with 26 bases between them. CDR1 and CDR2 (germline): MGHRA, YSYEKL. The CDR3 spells CASSLPGLSWPSFGELFF. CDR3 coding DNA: TGCGCCAGCAGCCTACCAGGACTCTCTTGGCCGTCTTTTGGGGAGCTGTTTTTT.

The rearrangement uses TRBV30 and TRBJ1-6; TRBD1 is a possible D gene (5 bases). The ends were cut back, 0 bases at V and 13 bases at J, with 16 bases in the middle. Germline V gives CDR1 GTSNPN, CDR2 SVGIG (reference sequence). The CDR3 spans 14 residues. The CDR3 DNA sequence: TGTGCCTGGAGTGTACCGGCAGGGCCGAATCCCCTCCACTTT. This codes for CAWSVPAGPNPLHF.

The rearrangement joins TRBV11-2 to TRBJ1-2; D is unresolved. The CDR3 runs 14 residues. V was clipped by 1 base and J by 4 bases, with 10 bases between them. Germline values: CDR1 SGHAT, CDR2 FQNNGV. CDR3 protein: CASSLGPEGYGYTF. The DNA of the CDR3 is TGTGCCAGCAGCTTAGGGCCAGAGGGCTATGGCTACACCTTC.